This T cell receptor (beta chain) was sequenced in a study of control samples from healthy donors and cancer patients. The data were produced by immunoSEQ multiplex PCR, yet TCRdb's version contains in-frame clones alone and is incomplete. Among roughly 120,000 clones listed, about 95% were seen once. The CDR3 has 15 amino acids. The germline V gene has CDR1 SGHDT and CDR2 YYEEEE. The ends were cut back, 2 bases at V and 8 bases at J, with 17 bases in the middle. The sequence was obtained from a young man in good health. Sequenced sample: blood. The rearrangement joins TRBV5-6 to TRBJ1-5; a weak D match, TRBD1 (6 bases). The CDR3 DNA reads as TGTGCCAGCAGCTTTCAGGGGCGAAATGCGGAGCCCCAGCATTTT. It codes for CASSFQGRNAEPQHF.